This T cell receptor (beta chain) appears in the sequencing data of a study of blood T cell repertoires in COVID-19. Study summary: T cells, B-cell-depleted T cells, or PBMCs provided the cDNA or gDNA that served as material.

Individuals aged 18 to 89 years were recruited from about two dozen US areas. The germline gives CDR1 SNHLY, CDR2 FYNNEI. The CDR3 is made up of 14 amino acids. With 5 bases removed from V and 4 bases from J, the gap between germline ends came to 12 bases. The repertoire was sequenced with immunoSEQ multiplex PCR; TCRdb's copy has only in-frame clones and lacks some. The data show 200,000 to 250,000 clones, over 75% seen once. Sequencing was done on a sample of PBMCs or T cells enriched from blood (not recorded which). This TCR derives from a woman aged 55-69 years who had recovered from COVID-19. The chain links TRBV2 to TRBJ1-3, with D hard to call. Here the CDR3 DNA reads TGTGCCAGCAGTCTCCGGGGTTACGGAAACACCATATATTTT. Protein product: CASSLRGYGNTIYF.